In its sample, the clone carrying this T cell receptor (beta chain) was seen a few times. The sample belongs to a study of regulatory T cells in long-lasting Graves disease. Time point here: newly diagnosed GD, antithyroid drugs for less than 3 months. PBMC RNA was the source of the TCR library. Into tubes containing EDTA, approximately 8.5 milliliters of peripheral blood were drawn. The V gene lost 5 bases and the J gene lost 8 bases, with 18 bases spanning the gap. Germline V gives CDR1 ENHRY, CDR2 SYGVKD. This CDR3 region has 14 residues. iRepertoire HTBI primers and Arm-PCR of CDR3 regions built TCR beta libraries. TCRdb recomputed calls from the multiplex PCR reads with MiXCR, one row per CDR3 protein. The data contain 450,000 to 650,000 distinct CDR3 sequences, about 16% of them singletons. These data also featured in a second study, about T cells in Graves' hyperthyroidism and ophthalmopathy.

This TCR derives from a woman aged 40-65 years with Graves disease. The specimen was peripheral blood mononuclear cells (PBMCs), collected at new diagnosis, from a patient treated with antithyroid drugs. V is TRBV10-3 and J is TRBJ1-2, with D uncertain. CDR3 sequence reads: CAISPAGRNWGYTF. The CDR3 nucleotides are TGTGCCATCAGTCCCGCGGGCCGTAATTGGGGCTACACCTTC.